This TCR beta chain was found in a study of cytomegalovirus exposure and HLA in healthy donors. Each donor was healthy, and each was a bone marrow donor. Points from the study as a whole: A highly shared variant cluster was judged a likely technical artifact. Presence/absence analysis assumed near-uniform sequencing depth across donors. Analyzed later, most CMV-associated TCR beta chains appeared HLA-restricted.

The PCR had 60 Vbeta and 13 Jbeta primers. The assay was immunoSEQ multiplex PCR, and TCRdb's table has in-frame clones only and misses some. The sample has more than 140,000 clones. Concerning this clone: Its antigen remains unidentified.

The source material was PBMCs. This clonotype was obtained from a woman aged 18-29 years in good health and CMV-seronegative.

The CDR3 protein is CASSVNPGLAAVGNEQFF. The CDR3 DNA reads as TGTGCCAGCAGCGTAAATCCGGGGTTAGCGGCTGTAGGCAATGAGCAGTTCTTC. This chain joins TRBV9 and TRBJ2-1; TRBD2 is a possible D gene (6 bases). CDR3 size: 18 residues. The V end lost 1 base, the J end lost 6 bases, and 23 bases lay between the germline ends. CDR1 SGDLS and CDR2 YYNGEE come from the germline V gene. The full variable domain, rest sourced from reference TRBV9 and TRBJ2-1, is DSGVTQTPKHLITATGQRVTLRCSPRSGDLSVYWYQQSLDQGLQFLIQYYNGEERAKGNILERFSAQQFPDLHSELNLSSLELGDSALYFCASSVNPGLAAVGNEQFFGPGTRLTVL.